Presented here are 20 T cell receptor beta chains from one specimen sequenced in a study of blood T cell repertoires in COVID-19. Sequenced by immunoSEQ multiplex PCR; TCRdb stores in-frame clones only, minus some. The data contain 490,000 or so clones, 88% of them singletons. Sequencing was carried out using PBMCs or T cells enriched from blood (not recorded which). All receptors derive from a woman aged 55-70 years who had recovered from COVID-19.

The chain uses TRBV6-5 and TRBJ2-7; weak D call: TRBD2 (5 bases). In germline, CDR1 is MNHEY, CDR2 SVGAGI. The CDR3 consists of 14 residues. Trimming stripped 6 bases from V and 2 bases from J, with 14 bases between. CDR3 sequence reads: CASRLFGEPYEQYF. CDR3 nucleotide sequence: TGTGCCAGCAGATTGTTCGGGGAGCCCTACGAGCAGTACTTC.

The CDR3: CASSPRRRAGESTDTQYF. The CDR3 bases are TGTGCCAGCTCACCACGCAGGAGGGCGGGGGAAAGCACAGATACGCAGTATTTT. The rearrangement uses TRBV18 and TRBJ2-3; the match to TRBD2 covers 7 bases. Germline CDR1 reads KGHSH; CDR2 reads LQKENI. The CDR3 is made up of 18 amino acids. V lost 1 base and J lost 0; bases outside the gene matches: 10.

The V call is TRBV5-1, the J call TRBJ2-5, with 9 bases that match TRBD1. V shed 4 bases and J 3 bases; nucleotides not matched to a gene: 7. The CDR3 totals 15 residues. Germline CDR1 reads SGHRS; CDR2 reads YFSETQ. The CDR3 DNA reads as TGCGCCAGCAGCCCCGGGACAGGGAGTGAAGAGACCCAGTACTTC. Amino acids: CASSPGTGSEETQYF.

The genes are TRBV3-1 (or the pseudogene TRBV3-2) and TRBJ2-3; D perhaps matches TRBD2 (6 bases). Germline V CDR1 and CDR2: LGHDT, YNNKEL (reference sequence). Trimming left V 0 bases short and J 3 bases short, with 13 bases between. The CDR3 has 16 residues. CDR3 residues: CASSQDLGGATDTQYF. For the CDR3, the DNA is TGTGCCAGCAGCCAAGATCTTGGAGGGGCTACAGATACGCAGTATTTT.

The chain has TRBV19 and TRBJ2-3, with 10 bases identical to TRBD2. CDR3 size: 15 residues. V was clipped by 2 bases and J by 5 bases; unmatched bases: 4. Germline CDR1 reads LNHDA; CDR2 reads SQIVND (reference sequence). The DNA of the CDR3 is TGTGCCAGTAGTATACAGCGGGGGGGCCTAGATACGCAGTATTTT. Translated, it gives CASSIQRGGLDTQYF.

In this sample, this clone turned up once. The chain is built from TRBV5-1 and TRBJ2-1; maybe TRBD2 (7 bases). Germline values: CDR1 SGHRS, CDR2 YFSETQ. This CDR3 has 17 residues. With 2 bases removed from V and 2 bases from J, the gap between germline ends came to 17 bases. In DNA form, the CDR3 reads TGCGCCAGCAGCTTCTCTTACGGGGGGCAAACCTACAATGAGCAGTTCTTC. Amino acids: CASSFSYGGQTYNEQFF.

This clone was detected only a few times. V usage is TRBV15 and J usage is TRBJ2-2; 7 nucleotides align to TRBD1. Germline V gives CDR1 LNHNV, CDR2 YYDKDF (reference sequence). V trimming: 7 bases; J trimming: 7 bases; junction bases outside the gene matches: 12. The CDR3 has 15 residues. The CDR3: CATKSGTVPIGELFF. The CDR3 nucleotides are TGTGCCACCAAGTCCGGGACAGTCCCTATCGGGGAGCTGTTTTTT. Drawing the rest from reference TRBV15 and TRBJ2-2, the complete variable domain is DAMVIQNPRYQVTQFGKPVTLSCSQTLNHNVMYWYQQKSSQAPKLLFHYYDKDFNNEADTPDNFQSRRPNTSFCFLDIRSPGLGDTAMYLCATKSGTVPIGELFFGEGSRLTVL.

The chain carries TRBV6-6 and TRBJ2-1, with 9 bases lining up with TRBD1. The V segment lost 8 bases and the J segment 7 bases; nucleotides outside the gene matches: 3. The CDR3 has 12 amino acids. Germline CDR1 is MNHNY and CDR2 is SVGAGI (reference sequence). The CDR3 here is CASGQGNNEQFF. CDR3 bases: TGTGCCAGCGGACAGGGGAATAATGAGCAGTTCTTC.

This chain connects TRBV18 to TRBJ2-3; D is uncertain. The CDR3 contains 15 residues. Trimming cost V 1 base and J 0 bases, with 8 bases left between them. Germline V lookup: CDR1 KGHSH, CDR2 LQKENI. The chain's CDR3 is CASSPLIQSTDTQYF. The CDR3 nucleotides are TGTGCCAGCTCACCACTAATACAAAGCACAGATACGCAGTATTTT. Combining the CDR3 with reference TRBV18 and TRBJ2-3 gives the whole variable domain NAGVMQNPRHLVRRRGQEARLRCSPMKGHSHVYWYRQLPEEGLKFMVYLQKENIIDESGMPKERFSAEFPKEGPSILRIQQVVRGDSAAYFCASSPLIQSTDTQYFGPGTRLTVL.

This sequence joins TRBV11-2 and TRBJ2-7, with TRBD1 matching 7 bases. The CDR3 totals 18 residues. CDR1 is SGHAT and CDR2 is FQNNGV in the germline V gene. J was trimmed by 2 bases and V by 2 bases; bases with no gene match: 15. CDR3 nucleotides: TGTGCCAGCAGCTTAATCCCATTAATCCTTGACAGGGCCTACGAGCAGTACTTC. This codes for CASSLIPLILDRAYEQYF.

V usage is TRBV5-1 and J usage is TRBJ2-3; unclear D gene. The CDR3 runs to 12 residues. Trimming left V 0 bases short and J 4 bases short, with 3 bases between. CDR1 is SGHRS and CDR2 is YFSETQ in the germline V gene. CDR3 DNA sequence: TGCGCCAGCAGCTTGGCGGCAGATACGCAGTATTTT. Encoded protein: CASSLAADTQYF. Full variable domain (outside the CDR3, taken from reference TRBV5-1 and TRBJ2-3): KAGVTQTPRYLIKTRGQQVTLSCSPISGHRSVSWYQQTPGQGLQFLFEYFSETQRNKGNFPGRFSGRQFSNSRSEMNVSTLELGDSALYLCASSLAADTQYFGPGTRLTVL.

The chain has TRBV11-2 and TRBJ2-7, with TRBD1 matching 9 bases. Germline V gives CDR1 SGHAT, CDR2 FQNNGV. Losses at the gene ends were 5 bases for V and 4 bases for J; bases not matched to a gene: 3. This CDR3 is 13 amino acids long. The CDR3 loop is CASSRGQGYEQYF. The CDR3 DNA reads TGTGCCAGCAGCCGGGGACAGGGTTACGAGCAGTACTTC.

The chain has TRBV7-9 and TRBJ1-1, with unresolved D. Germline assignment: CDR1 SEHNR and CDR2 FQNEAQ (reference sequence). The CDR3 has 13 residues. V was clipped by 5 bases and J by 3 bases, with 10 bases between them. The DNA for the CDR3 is TGTGCCAGCAGCGCGGGCCACTACACTGAAGCTTTCTTT. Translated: CASSAGHYTEAFF.

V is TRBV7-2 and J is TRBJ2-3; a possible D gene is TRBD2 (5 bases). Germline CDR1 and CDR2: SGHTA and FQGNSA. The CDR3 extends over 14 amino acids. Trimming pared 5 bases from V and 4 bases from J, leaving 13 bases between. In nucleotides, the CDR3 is TGTGCCAGCAGCAACCGGTTCGGGGCAGATACGCAGTATTTT. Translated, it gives CASSNRFGADTQYF.

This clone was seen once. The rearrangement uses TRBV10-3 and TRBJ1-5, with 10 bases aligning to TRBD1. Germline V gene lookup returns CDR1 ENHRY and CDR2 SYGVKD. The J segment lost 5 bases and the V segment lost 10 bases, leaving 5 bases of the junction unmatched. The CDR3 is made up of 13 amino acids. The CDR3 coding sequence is TGTGCCACCAGACAGGGGGCGGATCAGCCCCAGCATTTT. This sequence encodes CATRQGADQPQHF.

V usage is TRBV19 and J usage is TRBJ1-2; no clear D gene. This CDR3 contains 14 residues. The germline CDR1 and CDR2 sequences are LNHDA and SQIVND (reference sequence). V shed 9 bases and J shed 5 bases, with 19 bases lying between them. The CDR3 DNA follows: TGTGCCAGCCGGGTTTTTGAGGGCCAATATGGCTACACCTTC. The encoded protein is CASRVFEGQYGYTF.

CDR3 residues: CASSLLMTGIYNEQFF. In nucleotides, the CDR3 is TGTGCCAGCAGCTTACTAATGACAGGTATCTACAATGAGCAGTTCTTC. The chain couples TRBV11-3 to TRBJ2-1; the D gene is possibly TRBD1 (6 bases). Germline lookup yields CDR1 SGHNT and CDR2 YENEEA. V was pared by 2 bases and J by 3 bases, with 14 bases between. The CDR3 totals 16 residues.

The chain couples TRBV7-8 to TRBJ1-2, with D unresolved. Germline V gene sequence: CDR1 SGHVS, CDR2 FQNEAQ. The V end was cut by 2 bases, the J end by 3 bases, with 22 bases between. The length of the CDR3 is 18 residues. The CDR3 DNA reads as TGTGCCAGCAGCTTACCCTCCTCGCCAGGAGGTTTAGACTATGGCTACACCTTC. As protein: CASSLPSSPGGLDYGYTF.

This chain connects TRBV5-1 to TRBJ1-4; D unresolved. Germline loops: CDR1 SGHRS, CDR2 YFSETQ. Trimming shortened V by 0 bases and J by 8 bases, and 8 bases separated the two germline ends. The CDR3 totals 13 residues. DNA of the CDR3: TGCGCCAGCAGCTTGGGGGAGGGCGAAAAACTGTTTTTT. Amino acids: CASSLGEGEKLFF.

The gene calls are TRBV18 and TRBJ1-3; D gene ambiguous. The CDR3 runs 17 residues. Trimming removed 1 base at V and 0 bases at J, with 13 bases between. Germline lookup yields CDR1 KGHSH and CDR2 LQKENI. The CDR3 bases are TGTGCCAGCTCACCACAAGACTCTTCCAGCTCTGGAAACACCATATATTTT. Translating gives CASSPQDSSSSGNTIYF.